The clone carrying this T cell receptor beta chain was found a few times. The germline V gene encodes CDR1 DFQATT and CDR2 SNEGSKA (reference sequence). This CDR3 region has 14 residues. The germline V and J ends were trimmed by 5 bases and 5 bases, with 18 bases remaining between them. The record originates from a study of spatial heterogeneity in lung cancer. Study background: The cohort: around 77 early-stage, untreated non-small cell lung cancer patients. Any follow-up PBMC samples that were available went on to be sequenced, and the median time to follow-up was two to three years after resection.

Every molecule of TCR cDNA had its own unique molecular identifier. TCRdb redid the calling of the 5' RACE reads with MiXCR, one entry per CDR3 protein. The table lists tens of thousands of distinct CDR3 sequences, around 9.3% of them singletons. Time point indicated: blood at routine non-recurrence follow-up after resection. Sequencing of whole RNA from tumor, nontumor lung or frozen PBMC involved no sorting. The chain employs TRBV20-1 and TRBJ2-5, with a weak D call TRBD2 (6 bases). The sequencing used PBMCs, collected at follow-up. This TCR was sampled from a female donor with early-stage non-small cell lung cancer. CDR3 nucleotides: TGCAGTGCTGGATCTCCGGGAGTTGGGGAGACCCAGTACTTC. Its protein is CSAGSPGVGETQYF.